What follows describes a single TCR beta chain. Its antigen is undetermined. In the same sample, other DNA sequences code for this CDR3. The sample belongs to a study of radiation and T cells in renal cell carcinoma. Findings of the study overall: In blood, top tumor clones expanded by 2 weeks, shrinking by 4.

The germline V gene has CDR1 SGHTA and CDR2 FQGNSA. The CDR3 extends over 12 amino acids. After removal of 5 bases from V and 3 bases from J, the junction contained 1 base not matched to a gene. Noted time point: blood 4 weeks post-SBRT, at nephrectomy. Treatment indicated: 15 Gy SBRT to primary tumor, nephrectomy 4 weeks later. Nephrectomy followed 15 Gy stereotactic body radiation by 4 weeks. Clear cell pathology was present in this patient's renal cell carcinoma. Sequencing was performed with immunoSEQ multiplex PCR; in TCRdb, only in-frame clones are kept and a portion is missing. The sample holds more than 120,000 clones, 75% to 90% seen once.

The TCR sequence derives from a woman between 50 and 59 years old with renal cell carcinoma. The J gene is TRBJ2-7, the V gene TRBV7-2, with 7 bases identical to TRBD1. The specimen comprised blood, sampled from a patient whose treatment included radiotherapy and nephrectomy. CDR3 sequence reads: CASSRQGYEQYF. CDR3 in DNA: TGTGCCAGCAGCCGACAGGGCTACGAGCAGTACTTC.